Listed here are 14 T cell receptor beta chains from one sample, sequenced in a study of T cell responses to AZD1222 COVID-19 vaccine. Using immunoSEQ multiplex PCR, the repertoire was profiled, and TCRdb retains in-frame clones only, with some absent. The sample has roughly 120,000 clones; over 90% are singletons. Sample: peripheral blood, taken 28 days after the second AZD1222 dose. The receptors were gathered from an adult who received the AZD1222 COVID-19 vaccine.

The gene calls are TRBV7-9 and TRBJ2-1; 8 bases match TRBD2. The V segment lost 2 bases and the J segment 7 bases; nucleotides outside the gene matches: 7. Germline V gene sequence: CDR1 SEHNR, CDR2 FQNEAQ (reference sequence). The CDR3 extends over 15 amino acids. CDR3 amino acids: CASSLRTGGANEQFF. CDR3 DNA sequence: TGTGCCAGCAGCTTAAGAACGGGAGGGGCTAATGAGCAGTTCTTC.

This chain uses TRBV11-2 with TRBJ2-2; the D is unclear. Looked up from germline, CDR1 is SGHAT and CDR2 is FQNNGV. V lost 5 bases to trimming and J lost 10 bases, with 17 bases between them. CDR3 size: 14 residues. The CDR3: CASSPRSASEELFF. DNA for the CDR3: TGTGCCAGCAGCCCCCGGTCCGCAAGTGAGGAGCTGTTTTTT.

This chain connects TRBV6-1 to TRBJ1-2, with TRBD1 identical over 8 bases. The CDR3 has 13 residues. V gave up 2 bases and J gave up 9 bases; unmatched junction bases: 5. Germline assignment: CDR1 MNHNS and CDR2 SASEGT. The CDR3 nucleotides are TGTGCCAGCAGTGAACTGGACAGGGTCAGCTACACCTTC. This sequence encodes CASSELDRVSYTF.

V is TRBV14 and J is TRBJ1-6, with D possibly being TRBD1 (6 bases). Germline CDR1 and CDR2: SGHDN and FVKESK. The CDR3 is made up of 15 amino acids. V was shortened by 6 bases and J by 4 bases, with 13 bases between the two germline ends. The CDR3 sequence: CASSRGQSYNSPLHF. The CDR3 DNA reads TGTGCCAGCAGTCGCGGACAGAGTTATAATTCACCCCTCCACTTT.

A single count supports this clone. V usage is TRBV3-1 (or the pseudogene TRBV3-2) and J usage is TRBJ2-3; maybe TRBD2 (5 bases). CDR3 length: 15 residues. CDR1 and CDR2 from the germline V gene are LGHDT and YNNKEL (reference sequence). Trimming removed 2 bases at V and 1 base at J, with 10 bases between. The CDR3 is CASSQLVGGTDTQYF. The CDR3 bases are TGTGCCAGCAGCCAACTAGTGGGAGGCACAGATACGCAGTATTTT.

The genes are TRBV10-3 and TRBJ1-2, with no clear D. Germline CDR1 ENHRY, CDR2 SYGVKD. Trimming shortened V by 3 bases and J by 4 bases, and 15 bases separated the two germline ends. The CDR3 runs to 15 residues. This CDR3 is CAISDTSLGPYGYTF. The CDR3 bases are TGTGCCATCAGTGACACTTCCTTGGGTCCCTATGGCTACACCTTC.

The CDR3 DNA reads TGCGCCAGCACCTACCGGGGGGGCCGTCGGTTGAACACTGAAGCTTTCTTT. It specifies CASTYRGGRRLNTEAFF. This sequence joins TRBV10-2 and TRBJ1-1; D may be TRBD1 (6 bases). V was shortened by 7 bases and J by 0 bases, with 21 bases between the two germline ends. The germline V gene encodes CDR1 WSHSY and CDR2 SAAADI. This CDR3 spans 17 amino acids.

This chain links TRBV2 with TRBJ1-6; D may be TRBD1 (6 bases). The CDR3 is 16 amino acids. V gave up 6 bases and J gave up 9 bases, with 21 bases separating them. The V gene's germline CDR1 is SNHLY and CDR2 FYNNEI. In DNA, the CDR3 is TGTGCCAGCAGCCGCGGGGGGGGCGATTTCGGTTCACCCCTCCACTTT. Its translation is CASSRGGGDFGSPLHF.

The gene calls are TRBV6-5 and TRBJ1-1, with 8 positions matching TRBD1. V shed 9 bases and J 5 bases; nucleotides not matched to a gene: 5. Germline V gene sequence: CDR1 MNHEY, CDR2 SVGAGI. CDR3 length: 12 amino acids. This CDR3 reads CASHTGGTEAFF. As DNA, the CDR3 is TGTGCCAGTCATACAGGGGGAACTGAAGCTTTCTTT.

The J gene is TRBJ1-5, the V gene TRBV7-6; no clear D gene. The CDR3 contains 14 residues. V dropped 5 bases and J dropped 5 bases, with 13 bases sitting between them. Looked up from germline, CDR1 is SGHVS and CDR2 is FNYEAQ. The CDR3 sequence: CASSPRTDYQPQHF. The CDR3 DNA sequence: TGTGCCAGCAGCCCTCGAACGGATTATCAGCCCCAGCATTTT.

The chain recombines TRBV2 with TRBJ2-4; D remains unclear. Trimming left V 10 bases short and J 3 bases short, with 16 bases between. CDR1 and CDR2 from the germline V gene are SNHLY and FYNNEI. The CDR3 is 14 residues long. CDR3 residues: CAILLLTDKNIQYF. The CDR3 DNA follows: TGTGCCATCCTCCTCTTAACAGACAAAAACATTCAGTACTTC.

This clone was observed a handful of times. This rearrangement joins TRBV2 to TRBJ1-6, with D unresolved. V gave up 3 bases and J gave up 7 bases, with 10 bases separating them. Germline V lookup: CDR1 SNHLY, CDR2 FYNNEI. This CDR3 has 14 amino acids. CDR3 loop: CASSEPGLNSPLHF. CDR3 DNA: TGTGCCAGCAGTGAGCCAGGTTTAAATTCACCCCTCCACTTT.

V and J are TRBV27 and TRBJ1-2; D remains unclear. Trimming took 3 bases from V and 7 from J, leaving 12 bases between them. This CDR3 comprises 13 residues. The germline CDR1 and CDR2 sequences are MNHEY and SMNVEV (reference sequence). Here the CDR3 DNA reads TGTGCCAGCAGTTTTAGCTACTGGGCTGGCTACACCTTC. Its translation: CASSFSYWAGYTF.

This clone came up once. J is TRBJ1-5 and V is TRBV19, with D tentatively TRBD1 (5 bases). From germline, CDR1 is LNHDA and CDR2 SQIVND (reference sequence). V lost 6 bases and J 0 bases, leaving 12 bases between the germline ends. The CDR3 runs to 15 residues. In nucleotides, the CDR3 is TGTGCCAGTAGGACGGGGGGATATAGCAATCAGCCCCAGCATTTT. It specifies CASRTGGYSNQPQHF.